This T cell receptor beta chain derives from a study of blood T cell repertoires in COVID-19. Across the study: Acute and convalescent COVID-19 specimens originated in the United States, Italy and Spain. Nucleic acid was either cDNA or gDNA, and it came from T cells, B-cell-depleted T cells, or PBMCs.

Assay: immunoSEQ multiplex PCR; the TCRdb copy retains only in-frame clones and omits some. Of some 340,000 clones in the sample, under 85% are singletons; the top ten hold 5% to 6%. As concerns this clone: The same CDR3 also results from other DNA sequences found in this sample.

Cohort 3 donors counted as recovered after two negative PCRs, clearance, or resolved symptoms. The receptor comes from a woman aged 45-65 years who had recovered from COVID-19. The sample was PBMCs or T cells enriched from blood (not recorded which).

The CDR3 DNA reads TGTGCCAGCAGTTACTCAGGGGGGGGCTATGGCTACACCTTC. Encoded protein: CASSYSGGGYGYTF. The J gene is TRBJ1-2, the V gene TRBV6-5, with D possibly TRBD1 on 6 matching bases. V lost 0 bases to trimming and J lost 4 bases, with 9 bases between them. The CDR3 contains 14 residues. The germline V gene encodes CDR1 MNHEY and CDR2 SVGAGI.